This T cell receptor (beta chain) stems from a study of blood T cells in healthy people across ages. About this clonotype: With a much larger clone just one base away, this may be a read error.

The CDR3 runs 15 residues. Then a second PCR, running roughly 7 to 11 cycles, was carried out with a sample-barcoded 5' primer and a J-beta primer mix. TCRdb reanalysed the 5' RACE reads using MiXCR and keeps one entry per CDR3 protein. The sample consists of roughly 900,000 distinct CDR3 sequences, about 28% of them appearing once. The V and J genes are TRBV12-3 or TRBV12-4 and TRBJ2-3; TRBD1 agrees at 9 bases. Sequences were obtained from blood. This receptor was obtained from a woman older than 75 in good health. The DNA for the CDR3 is TGTGCCAGCAGAGCGAGGACAGGGGCCACAGATGCGCAGTATTTT. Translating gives CASRARTGATDAQYF.